This is a list of T cell receptor beta chains from one sample in a study of control samples from healthy donors and cancer patients. Sequencing used immunoSEQ multiplex PCR; TCRdb keeps in-frame clones, though not all of them. The sample shows more than 100,000 clones, around 90% of them seen only once. What was sequenced was blood. The receptors derive from a man between 18 and 29 years old in good health. Both conserved end residues are part of each CDR3. Each record gives: D gene, J gene, V gene, clone size, CDR3 protein, CDR3 DNA. A D gene is named only where the DNA matches it firmly. A row's size may be missing; if present it is once, few, many or a size class.

>TRBD1|TRBJ1-1|TRBV29-1|.
CSVSAGGDTEAFF
TGCAGCGTAAGTGCAGGGGGAGACACTGAAGCTTTCTTT
>.|TRBJ2-3|TRBV30|.
CAWKKGSSSTDTQYF
TGTGCCTGGAAAAAGGGCTCCTCTAGCACAGATACGCAGTATTTT
>TRBD2|TRBJ2-3|TRBV5-1|.
CASSSGTSGGYTDTQYF
TGCGCCAGCAGCTCCGGGACTAGCGGGGGATACACAGATACGCAGTATTTT
>TRBD1|TRBJ2-5|TRBV3-1/TRBV3-2|once
CASSQNPGTGIVKTQYF
TGTGCCAGCAGCCAAAATCCCGGGACAGGGATTGTAAAGACCCAGTACTTC
>.|TRBJ2-1|TRBV29-1|.
CSVVSGASSYNEQFF
TGCAGCGTTGTTAGCGGAGCTAGCTCCTACAATGAGCAGTTCTTC
>.|TRBJ1-1|TRBV7-9|.
CASSPGRGGGTEAFF
TGTGCCAGCAGCCCAGGACGCGGGGGGGGCACTGAAGCTTTCTTT
>.|TRBJ2-1|TRBV6-5|few
CASKQSNEQFF
TGTGCCAGCAAACAGAGCAATGAGCAGTTCTTC
>.|TRBJ2-5|TRBV7-3|.
CASSTLGGETQYF
TGTGCCAGCAGCACCCTGGGCGGGGAGACCCAGTACTTC
>.|TRBJ1-1|TRBV30|.
CAWKQEGTEAFF
TGTGCCTGGAAACAGGAGGGGACTGAAGCTTTCTTT
>.|TRBJ2-1|TRBV20-1|.
CSATREDEQFF
TGCAGTGCCACAAGAGAGGATGAGCAGTTCTTC
>.|TRBJ2-1|TRBV4-3|.
CASSQISGNEQFF
TGCGCCAGCAGCCAAATTAGCGGCAATGAGCAGTTCTTC